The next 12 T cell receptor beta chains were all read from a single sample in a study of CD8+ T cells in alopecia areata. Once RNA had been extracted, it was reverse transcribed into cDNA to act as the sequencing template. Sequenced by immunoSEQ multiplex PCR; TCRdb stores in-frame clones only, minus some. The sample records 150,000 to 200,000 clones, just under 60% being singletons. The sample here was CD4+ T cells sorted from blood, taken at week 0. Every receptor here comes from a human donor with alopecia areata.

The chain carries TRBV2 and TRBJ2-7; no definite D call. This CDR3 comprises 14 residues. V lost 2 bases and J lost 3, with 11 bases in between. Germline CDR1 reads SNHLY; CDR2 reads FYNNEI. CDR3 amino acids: CASSERQQFYEQYF. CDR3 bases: TGTGCCAGCAGTGAAAGGCAACAATTCTACGAGCAGTACTTC.

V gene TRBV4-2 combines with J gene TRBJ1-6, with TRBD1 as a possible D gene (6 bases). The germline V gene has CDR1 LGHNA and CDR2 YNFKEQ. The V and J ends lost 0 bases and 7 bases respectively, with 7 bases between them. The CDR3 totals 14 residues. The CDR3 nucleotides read TGTGCCAGCAGCCAAGAGGACAGAAATTCACCCCTCCACTTT. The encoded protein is CASSQEDRNSPLHF.

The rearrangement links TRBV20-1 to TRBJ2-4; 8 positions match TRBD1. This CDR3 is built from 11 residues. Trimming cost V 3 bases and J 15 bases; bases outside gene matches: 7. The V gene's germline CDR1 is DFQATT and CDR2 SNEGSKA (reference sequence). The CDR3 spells CSASRQGFPYF. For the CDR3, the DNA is TGCAGTGCTAGTCGACAGGGGTTTCCGTACTTC.

The CDR3 nucleotides read TGTGCCAGCAAACGACTCCACCCCACAGATACGCAGTATTTT. As protein: CASKRLHPTDTQYF. The chain is built from TRBV6-1 and TRBJ2-3; D gene ambiguous. The CDR3 length is 14 residues. Trimming removed 7 bases from V and 2 bases from J, with 13 bases in between. Germline V gene lookup returns CDR1 MNHNS and CDR2 SASEGT.

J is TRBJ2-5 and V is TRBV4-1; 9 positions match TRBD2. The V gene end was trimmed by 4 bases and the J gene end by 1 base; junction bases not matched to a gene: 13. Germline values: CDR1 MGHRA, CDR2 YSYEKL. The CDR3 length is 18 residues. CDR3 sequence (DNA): TGCGCCAGCAGCCGCCAAAAGGGTAGCGGGGGAATCCAAGAGACCCAGTACTTC. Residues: CASSRQKGSGGIQETQYF.

The CDR3 loop is CASSDAGTQHF. CDR3 DNA: TGTGCCAGCAGTGATGCAGGGACCCAGCATTTT. The rearrangement joins TRBV25-1 to TRBJ1-5, with D tentatively TRBD1 (5 bases). V lost 3 bases and J lost 11, with 8 bases in between. The CDR3 totals 11 residues. Per germline, CDR1 MGHDK and CDR2 SYGVNS.

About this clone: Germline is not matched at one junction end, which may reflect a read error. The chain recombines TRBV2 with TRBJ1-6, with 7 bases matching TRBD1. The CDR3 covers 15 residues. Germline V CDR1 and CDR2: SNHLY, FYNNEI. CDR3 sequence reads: CASREGGTANSPLHF. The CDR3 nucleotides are TGTGCCAGCAGAGAAGGAGGGACAGCCAATTCACCCCTCCACTTT.

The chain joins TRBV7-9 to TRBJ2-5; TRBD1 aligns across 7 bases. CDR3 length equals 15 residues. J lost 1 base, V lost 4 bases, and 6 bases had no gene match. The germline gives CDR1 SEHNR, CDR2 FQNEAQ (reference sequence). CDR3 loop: CASSSPTGVQETQYF. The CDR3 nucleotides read TGTGCCAGCAGCTCTCCTACAGGGGTCCAAGAGACCCAGTACTTC. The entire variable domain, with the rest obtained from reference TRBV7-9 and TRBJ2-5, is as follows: DTGVSQNPRHKITKRGQNVTFRCDPISEHNRLYWYRQTLGQGPEFLTYFQNEAQLEKSRLLSDRFSAERPKGSFSTLEIQRTEQGDSAMYLCASSSPTGVQETQYFGPGTRLLVL.

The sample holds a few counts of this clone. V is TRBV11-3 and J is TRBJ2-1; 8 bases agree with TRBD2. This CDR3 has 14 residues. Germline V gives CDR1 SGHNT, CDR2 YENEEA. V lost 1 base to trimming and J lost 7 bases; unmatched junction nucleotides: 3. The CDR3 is CASSLAGGWNEQFF. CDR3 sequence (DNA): TGTGCCAGCAGCTTAGCGGGGGGGTGGAATGAGCAGTTCTTC.

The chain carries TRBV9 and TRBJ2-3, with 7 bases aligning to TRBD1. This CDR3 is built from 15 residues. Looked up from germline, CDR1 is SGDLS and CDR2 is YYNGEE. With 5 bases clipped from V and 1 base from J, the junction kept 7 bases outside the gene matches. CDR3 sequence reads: CASSEQQGRTDTQYF. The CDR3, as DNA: TGTGCCAGCAGTGAACAACAGGGGCGCACAGATACGCAGTATTTT.

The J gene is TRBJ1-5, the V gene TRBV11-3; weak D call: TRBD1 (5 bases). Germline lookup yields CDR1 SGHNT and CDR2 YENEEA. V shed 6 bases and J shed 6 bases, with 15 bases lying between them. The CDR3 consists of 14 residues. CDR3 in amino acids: CASSPGTGGQPQHF. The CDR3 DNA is TGTGCCAGCAGTCCGGGGACGGGGGGTCAGCCCCAGCATTTT.

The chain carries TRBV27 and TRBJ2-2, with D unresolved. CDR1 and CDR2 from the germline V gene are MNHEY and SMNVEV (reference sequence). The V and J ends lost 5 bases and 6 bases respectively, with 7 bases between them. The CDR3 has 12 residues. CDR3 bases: TGTGCCAGCAGTAGGTGGGCCGGGGAGCTGTTTTTT. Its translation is CASSRWAGELFF.